The present TCR beta chain was sequenced within a study of blood T cells in healthy people across ages. Notes on the study in general: Long-lived donors exceeded aged donors in naive CD4+ cells and diversity. Possibly, changes in expanded clonotypes were confounded because donor CMV status was unknown.

PCR was performed a second time for roughly 7 to 11 cycles using a sample-barcoded 5' primer and a J-beta primer mix. MiXCR, applied by TCRdb to the 5' RACE reads, yields one record per CDR3 protein. The sample holds some 1.6 million distinct CDR3 sequences, around 35% seen once. This clonotype was seen only a few times. Its specificity is unknown. Input material: blood. This sequence originates from a woman in her 30s in good health.

CDR3 protein: CASSYSGQGGTGTDTQYF. In nucleotides, the CDR3 is TGTGCCAGCAGTTACTCGGGACAGGGGGGGACTGGCACAGATACGCAGTATTTT. The chain couples TRBV6-5 to TRBJ2-3; 11 bases map to TRBD1. The CDR3 spans 18 residues. Germline CDR1 and CDR2: MNHEY and SVGAGI. The ends lost 0 bases at V and 1 base at J; junction bases unmatched: 6.